This section outlines one T cell receptor (beta chain) sequence together with its context. This sample is drawn from a study of radiotherapy plus CTLA-4 blockade in lung cancer. The method was immunoSEQ multiplex PCR; TCRdb's version includes in-frame clones alone and lacks a portion of them. The sample carries about 50,000 clones, 85% recorded once. The J segment lost 7 bases and the V segment lost 0 bases, leaving 8 bases of the junction unmatched. CDR1 is MNHEY, CDR2 SVGAGI, per germline. The CDR3 has 16 amino acids. Sample: peripheral blood, taken from a patient treated with radiotherapy plus ipilimumab. This chain links TRBV6-5 with TRBJ2-1; 8 bases align to TRBD1. This TCR was recovered from a human donor with non-small cell lung cancer whose response to radiotherapy plus ipilimumab could not be evaluated. Written as DNA, the CDR3 is TGTGCCAGCAGTTACTCCTACGGACAGGGTCGGAATGAGCAGTTCTTC. Its protein product is CASSYSYGQGRNEQFF.